What follows describes a single T cell receptor (beta chain). Its recognized antigen is unknown. The input lacks base qualities; no much larger clone sits a single base away. From each donor, a single peripheral blood sample of 100 to 150 mL on average was drawn into heparinised tubes. Naive, central memory, regulatory and stem cell-like memory CD4+ T cells were sorted on a BD FACSAria II using a panel including CD45RO, CCR7, CD25, CD127, CD95 and CD27. Every sorted population had a purity above 95%. PBMCs were separated immediately by Lymphoprep density gradient centrifugation and were stained directly, without being cultured. Samples were stained and sorted in pairs, with one healthy donor and one patient per experiment, so that batch effects were minimized. The record originates from a study of beta chain features in type 1 diabetes (dated by TCRdb to 2017 to 2018). Broadly, across the study: Mean age, gender distribution, total cell number and subset yield were not different between patients and healthy donors. Across all samples, about 110 million sorted cells were examined, and cell number per subset correlated strongly with RNA yield. In the study, recently diagnosed type 1 diabetes patients and matched healthy donors were compared on the TCRB repertoires of their sorted circulating CD4+ T cell subsets. Regulatory and stem cell-like memory subsets were isolated from only 8 patients and roughly 8 healthy donors, whereas naive and central memory subsets came from all 30 or so donors. The paper as a whole reports these results and caveats: Shorter templates might have been favored by PCR, but patient and control samples were amplified and corrected together, so both groups would have been affected equally by any skew. Only small numbers of individuals were included in the HLA sub-analyses, which left unresolved whether HLA type had any influence on TCRB rearrangement. Because cDNA was sequenced instead of genomic DNA, highly expressing activated cells could be over-represented, though the groups showed no difference in activation or CD3 levels. The naive, central memory and regulatory TCRB repertoires appeared to resemble one another more closely among patients than among healthy donors. In all four CD4+ subsets, TCRB CDR3 length was moderately but significantly shorter in type 1 diabetes patients. At VDJ recombination sites, patients with type 1 diabetes made fewer insertions and deleted more nucleotides, a pattern implying thymic rearrangement abnormalities.

Trimming takes 1 base from V and 0 bases from J, and the germline ends sit 10 bases apart. The CDR3 measures 15 amino acids from cysteine to phenylalanine. Kept here is only the CDR3 DNA, which spans 45 bases and is read in frame from base 1. Looking up the germline V gene yields CDR1 SGHVS and CDR2 FQNEAQ. All of the isolated RNA was reverse transcribed with the High Capacity cDNA Reverse Transcription Kit, so expressed TCRB transcripts were sequenced. Deep immunoSEQ sequencing was performed on naive, central memory and regulatory T cell samples, with an average of approximately 3.9 million total reads per sample. Sorted cells were lysed in RLT buffer and RNA was extracted with DNase-treated RNeasy Micro or Mini kits, depending on cell number. To prevent cross-contamination, each cell subset was processed individually, whereas patient and healthy donor samples were processed jointly. TCRB sequences were amplified from cDNA with the immunoSEQ multiplex PCR, producing 87-bp fragments spanning the CDR3 region. Amplicons were sequenced on the Illumina HiSeq platform. The original methods were these. PCR bias was corrected computationally using synthetic template baselines, and reads within Hamming distance 2 were collapsed, with unmergeable singletons discarded. Reads were aligned against IMGT so that V, D and J genes, CDR3 length and insertions or deletions at six rearrangement sites could be assigned. Clonotype counts were normalized to sorted cell number within each subset before computing true diversity and Gini coefficients with the tcR R package. Repertoire sharing was quantified using the overlap coefficient calculated on TCRB nucleotide sequences. As stored in TCRdb, this immuneACCESS dataset retains in-frame rearrangements with V and J assigned. A fraction of the clones does not appear; measured against another copy, unresolved V genes explain less than half of the discrepancy, and the remainder lacks a known reason. The V and J calls and clone size are taken from that table; D and trimming were inferred from the DNA. In this sample the table shows 150,000 to 200,000 clones, 9% of which occur a single time. The ten biggest clones cover around 0.64% of the sample.

Input material: central memory CD4+ T cells from blood. The TCR sequence derives from a woman aged 25 to 39 with type 1 diabetes. The chain is made from TRBV7-8 and TRBJ2-7, with the identity of the D gene unclear. The nucleotides are TGTGCCAGCAGCTTAGAACCGGCGGTCTCCTACGAGCAGTACTTC. This translates into CASSLEPAVSYEQYF. Reference TRBV7-8 and TRBJ2-7 proteins supply the regions before and after the CDR3; the full variable domain is: GAGVSQSPRYKVAKRGQDVALRCDPISGHVSLFWYQQALGQGPEFLTYFQNEAQLDKSGLPSDRFFAERPEGSVSTLKIQRTQQEDSAVYLCASSLEPAVSYEQYFGPGTRLTVT.